Sequencing of this T cell receptor (beta chain) was carried out in a study of memory CD4+ T cells and cytomegalovirus serostatus. Looking at the study overall: Healthy Belgian adult donors included about nine CMV-positive and more than 20 CMV-negative people.

Single viable CD3+CD4+CD8-CD45RO+ cells were sorted as the memory CD4+ T cells. Serostatus was set by detecting CMV pp150, pp28, p38, p52 IgG. The V gene end was trimmed by 5 bases and the J gene end by 4 bases; junction bases not matched to a gene: 17. This CDR3 region has 19 residues. Germline V gene lookup returns CDR1 SGHTA and CDR2 FQGNSA. The protocol was immunoSEQ multiplex PCR, while the TCRdb copy is restricted to in-frame clones and leaves out a portion. The table records approximately 44,000 clones, over 60% of them present only once. Material for sequencing was memory CD4+ T cells from blood. This clonotype was sampled from an adult in good health and CMV-seronegative. This chain links TRBV7-2 with TRBJ2-1; 10 bases agree with TRBD1. CDR3 protein: CASSPRGNPGQGNYNEQFF. DNA for the CDR3: TGTGCCAGCAGCCCCCGGGGTAATCCGGGACAGGGGAATTACAATGAGCAGTTCTTC.